The 25 T cell receptor beta chains below were found in one sample sequenced in a study of T cells in localized non-small cell lung cancer. Method: immunoSEQ multiplex PCR; TCRdb's copy keeps in-frame clones and lacks some. This sample has 100,000 to 150,000 clones, with around 92% found just once. The sequenced sample was peripheral blood, obtained before any cancer treatment. The origin of the receptors is a female donor aged 60 or older with stage I lung adenocarcinoma.

This chain connects TRBV27 to TRBJ2-1; 11 nucleotides match TRBD2. CDR1 MNHEY and CDR2 SMNVEV come from the germline V gene (reference sequence). The V segment lost 2 bases and the J segment 8 bases; nucleotides outside the gene matches: 5. The CDR3 extends over 15 amino acids. This CDR3 reads CASSLRLAGGHEQFF. CDR3 bases: TGTGCCAGCAGTTTACGGCTAGCGGGAGGCCATGAGCAGTTCTTC.

The CDR3 spells CASSLVDPGANVLTF. In DNA, the CDR3 is TGTGCCAGCAGCTTAGTAGATCCGGGGGCCAACGTCCTGACTTTC. The V gene is TRBV7-8, the J gene TRBJ2-6; no definite D call. CDR1 and CDR2 (germline): SGHVS, FQNEAQ. CDR3 length: 15 residues. Trimming cost V 1 base and J 4 bases, with 8 bases left between them.

The V gene is TRBV18, the J gene TRBJ1-4; 8 bases are a match to TRBD1. The CDR3 runs 14 residues. V was pared by 4 bases and J by 6 bases, with 4 bases of the junction left unmatched. Germline V gene lookup returns CDR1 KGHSH and CDR2 LQKENI. CDR3 nucleotide sequence: TGTGCCAGCTCACGTGACAGGGGTGATGAAAAACTGTTTTTT. Encoded protein: CASSRDRGDEKLFF.

CDR3 in amino acids: CASSLELGTGDGYTF. CDR3 coding DNA: TGCGCCAGCAGCTTGGAACTCGGGACAGGGGATGGCTACACCTTC. The J gene is TRBJ1-2, the V gene TRBV5-1; the match to TRBD1 covers 10 bases. The V gene's germline CDR1 is SGHRS and CDR2 YFSETQ. Trimming at V came to 0 bases and at J to 6 bases, leaving 5 bases not matched to a gene. The CDR3 spans 15 residues.

V is TRBV27 and J is TRBJ1-1; the D is unclear. V lost 6 bases to trimming and J lost 1 base, with 9 bases between them. The CDR3 contains 13 residues. Germline V gene data show CDR1 as MNHEY and CDR2 as SMNVEV (reference sequence). This chain's CDR3 is CASRLGGNTEAFF. As DNA, the CDR3 is TGTGCCAGCAGATTAGGCGGGAACACTGAAGCTTTCTTT.

The sample holds a few counts of this clone. The chain combines TRBV10-1 with TRBJ1-1; D gene unclear. This CDR3 contains 13 residues. The V gene's germline CDR1 is WNHNN and CDR2 SYGVQD (reference sequence). Deletions cut 6 bases from V and 5 bases from J, with 13 bases between. This chain's CDR3 is CASRASSGTEAFF. DNA for the CDR3: TGCGCCAGCAGGGCCAGTTCGGGTACTGAAGCTTTCTTT.

This chain uses TRBV28 with TRBJ2-5; TRBD2 agrees at 7 bases. The V gene end was trimmed by 4 bases and the J gene end by 5 bases; junction bases not matched to a gene: 7. The V gene's germline CDR1 is MDHEN and CDR2 SYDVKM. The CDR3 totals 14 residues. Here the CDR3 reads CASSSLGRVETQYF. As DNA, the CDR3 is TGTGCCAGCAGTTCACTGGGGAGGGTGGAGACCCAGTACTTC. Together with reference TRBV28 and TRBJ2-5, the CDR3 gives the full variable domain: DVKVTQSSRYLVKRTGEKVFLECVQDMDHENMFWYRQDPGLGLRLIYFSYDVKMKEKGDIPEGYSVSREKKERFSLILESASTNQTSMYLCASSSLGRVETQYFGPGTRLLVL.

This clone is a singleton in its sample. This chain uses TRBV29-1 with TRBJ2-2; 8 nucleotides match TRBD1. With V trimmed by 6 bases and J by 3 bases, 3 bases remained unmatched. The CDR3 covers 13 residues. Per the germline V gene, CDR1 is SQVTM and CDR2 is ANQGSEA. Written as DNA, the CDR3 is TGCAGCGTGACAGGGGTGGACACCGGGGAGCTGTTTTTT. It yields the protein CSVTGVDTGELFF.

The chain recombines TRBV11-3 with TRBJ2-2; D uncertain. The CDR3 contains 13 residues. Germline CDR1 is SGHNT and CDR2 is YENEEA. V was trimmed by 2 bases and J by 4 bases, leaving 5 bases between them. The CDR3 reads CASSLFSTGELFF. The CDR3, as DNA: TGTGCCAGCAGCTTATTCTCCACCGGGGAGCTGTTTTTT.

The chain couples TRBV6-6 to TRBJ2-1; D unclear. Germline V lookup: CDR1 MNHNY, CDR2 SVGAGI (reference sequence). V was trimmed by 5 bases and J by 0 bases, leaving 11 bases between them. The CDR3 is 15 residues long. The CDR3 reads CASSQKRSSYNEQFF. CDR3 coding DNA: TGTGCCAGCAGTCAAAAGCGAAGCTCCTACAATGAGCAGTTCTTC.

This chain's CDR3 is CASSLLGQAEAFF. The CDR3 nucleotides are TGTGCCAGCAGTTTACTGGGACAGGCTGAAGCTTTCTTT. This chain uses TRBV27 with TRBJ1-1; 8 nucleotides agree with TRBD1. V shed 2 bases and J 6 bases; nucleotides not matched to a gene: 2. Germline V gene sequence: CDR1 MNHEY, CDR2 SMNVEV (reference sequence). There are 13 residues in the CDR3.

V usage is TRBV30 and J usage is TRBJ2-1; TRBD1 aligns across 8 bases. CDR3 length: 14 residues. Germline values: CDR1 GTSNPN, CDR2 SVGIG (reference sequence). With 5 bases clipped from V and 3 bases from J, the junction kept 6 bases outside the gene matches. The CDR3 reads CAWGRGLHYNEQFF. In DNA, the CDR3 is TGTGCCTGGGGCAGGGGGCTACACTACAATGAGCAGTTCTTC.

This clone was seen a single time. The rearrangement links TRBV15 to TRBJ2-5, with D possibly TRBD2 on 5 matching bases. CDR3 size: 16 residues. The V end lost 0 bases, the J end lost 5 bases, and 16 bases lay between the germline ends. Germline CDR1 LNHNV, CDR2 YYDKDF (reference sequence). The CDR3 region has the DNA TGTGCCACCAGCAGAGATCAGTGGGGAACGGGGGAGACCCAGTACTTC. This encodes CATSRDQWGTGETQYF. Complete variable domain (other parts from reference TRBV15 and TRBJ2-5): DAMVIQNPRYQVTQFGKPVTLSCSQTLNHNVMYWYQQKSSQAPKLLFHYYDKDFNNEADTPDNFQSRRPNTSFCFLDIRSPGLGDTAMYLCATSRDQWGTGETQYFGPGTRLLVL.

The V and J genes are TRBV30 and TRBJ1-5; D gene ambiguous. V lost 2 bases, J lost 2 bases, and 10 bases lay in between. Germline-derived CDR1 and CDR2 are GTSNPN and SVGIG (reference sequence). CDR3 length equals 14 residues. The CDR3 here is CAWSISSGNQPQHF. The CDR3 nucleotides are TGTGCCTGGAGTATCAGCTCGGGCAATCAGCCCCAGCATTTT.

The rearrangement joins TRBV5-1 to TRBJ2-6, with 7 bases that match TRBD2. Per germline, CDR1 SGHRS and CDR2 YFSETQ. With 2 bases clipped from V and 2 bases from J, the junction kept 7 bases outside the gene matches. The CDR3 consists of 17 residues. CDR3 sequence (DNA): TGCGCCAGCAGCTTCGGGGAGGGGCTAACTGGGGCCAACGTCCTGACTTTC. Protein: CASSFGEGLTGANVLTF.

The chain couples TRBV30 to TRBJ1-1, with D unresolved. V lost 3 bases, J lost 6 bases, and 17 bases lay in between. In germline, CDR1 is GTSNPN, CDR2 SVGIG (reference sequence). This CDR3 spans 14 amino acids. CDR3 sequence reads: CAWSRGTGSAEAFF. CDR3 DNA: TGTGCCTGGAGCCGTGGTACGGGTAGCGCTGAAGCTTTCTTT.

The V and J genes are TRBV19 and TRBJ1-1; TRBD1 aligns across 9 bases. V was clipped by 3 bases and J by 5 bases; unmatched bases: 1. Germline V lookup: CDR1 LNHDA, CDR2 SQIVND (reference sequence). The length of the CDR3 is 13 residues. CDR3: CASSIGTGTEAFF. The CDR3 coding sequence is TGTGCCAGTAGTATTGGGACAGGGACTGAAGCTTTCTTT.

The CDR3 sequence is CASNLDGRAYGYTF. CDR3 nucleotide sequence: TGTGCCAGCAACCTTGATGGCAGGGCCTATGGCTACACCTTC. The chain carries TRBV28 and TRBJ1-2; D is possibly TRBD1 (5 bases). The CDR3 length is 14 residues. Trimming left V 7 bases short and J 4 bases short, with 16 bases between. From germline, CDR1 is MDHEN and CDR2 SYDVKM.

The CDR3 nucleotides are TGTGCCAGCAGCTTAGGGGGAAGGAGGGAGAGTGAGCAGTTCTTC. It is translated as CASSLGGRRESEQFF. This chain uses TRBV11-3 with TRBJ2-1; D is perhaps TRBD2 (6 bases). CDR3 length: 15 residues. The V end lost 1 base, the J end lost 9 bases, and 16 bases lay between the germline ends. Germline V gene lookup returns CDR1 SGHNT and CDR2 YENEEA.

This rearrangement joins TRBV7-9 to TRBJ2-2; 7 bases are shared with TRBD2. The germline V gene encodes CDR1 SEHNR and CDR2 FQNEAQ (reference sequence). This CDR3 region has 14 residues. The ends lost 4 bases at V and 5 bases at J; junction bases unmatched: 4. CDR3 in DNA: TGTGCCAGCAGCTCCACGGGAGGTACCGGGGAGCTGTTTTTT. Its translation is CASSSTGGTGELFF. The complete variable domain, with remaining parts taken from reference TRBV7-9 and TRBJ2-2, reads DTGVSQNPRHKITKRGQNVTFRCDPISEHNRLYWYRQTLGQGPEFLTYFQNEAQLEKSRLLSDRFSAERPKGSFSTLEIQRTEQGDSAMYLCASSSTGGTGELFFGEGSRLTVL.

The genes are TRBV15 and TRBJ2-5, with D perhaps matching TRBD1 (6 bases). The closer fit of TRBJ2-7 to the DNA end suggests the J call may be wrong. The CDR3 has 13 residues. CDR1 and CDR2 (germline): LNHNV, YYDKDF (reference sequence). In nucleotides, the CDR3 is TGTGCCACCAGCGGGACACAATCCTACGAGCAGTACTTC. Amino acids: CATSGTQSYEQYF.

The chain uses TRBV7-9 and TRBJ2-2; no clear D gene. Germline assignment: CDR1 SEHNR and CDR2 FQNEAQ (reference sequence). The V gene lost 5 bases and the J gene lost 7 bases, with 8 bases spanning the gap. CDR3 length equals 12 residues. CDR3: CASSPEIGELFF. CDR3 DNA sequence: TGTGCCAGCAGCCCCGAGATCGGGGAGCTGTTTTTT. Combining the CDR3 with reference TRBV7-9 and TRBJ2-2 gives the whole variable domain DTGVSQNPRHKITKRGQNVTFRCDPISEHNRLYWYRQTLGQGPEFLTYFQNEAQLEKSRLLSDRFSAERPKGSFSTLEIQRTEQGDSAMYLCASSPEIGELFFGEGSRLTVL.

The chain combines TRBV6-5 with TRBJ1-1, with D perhaps matching TRBD1 (5 bases). V lost 6 bases and J lost 4, with 18 bases in between. This CDR3 comprises 15 residues. Germline loops: CDR1 MNHEY, CDR2 SVGAGI. CDR3: CASRNDAGWGTEAFF. CDR3 coding DNA: TGTGCCAGCAGAAATGACGCAGGGTGGGGCACTGAAGCTTTCTTT.

The chain couples TRBV27 to TRBJ2-7; 8 bases are shared with TRBD1. The CDR3 has 15 residues. The V gene's germline CDR1 is MNHEY and CDR2 SMNVEV (reference sequence). The V gene end was trimmed by 3 bases and the J gene end by 3 bases; junction bases not matched to a gene: 7. CDR3 region: CASSLTGTGFYEQYF. Here the CDR3 DNA reads TGTGCCAGCAGTTTGACCGGGACAGGCTTCTACGAGCAGTACTTC.

The rearrangement links TRBV7-3 to TRBJ1-5; D may be TRBD1 (6 bases). V gave up 0 bases and J gave up 0 bases, with 18 bases separating them. The germline CDR1 and CDR2 sequences are SGHTA and FQGTGA. The CDR3 totals 19 residues. This CDR3 is CASSLTGDTVFYSNQPQHF. The CDR3 coding sequence is TGTGCCAGCAGCTTAACGGGGGACACGGTATTTTATAGCAATCAGCCCCAGCATTTT. Full variable domain (remainder filled in from reference TRBV7-3 and TRBJ1-5): GAGVSQTPSNKVTEKGKYVELRCDPISGHTALYWYRQSLGQGPEFLIYFQGTGAADDSGLPNDRFFAVRPEGSVSTLKIQRTERGDSAVYLCASSLTGDTVFYSNQPQHFGDGTRLSIL.